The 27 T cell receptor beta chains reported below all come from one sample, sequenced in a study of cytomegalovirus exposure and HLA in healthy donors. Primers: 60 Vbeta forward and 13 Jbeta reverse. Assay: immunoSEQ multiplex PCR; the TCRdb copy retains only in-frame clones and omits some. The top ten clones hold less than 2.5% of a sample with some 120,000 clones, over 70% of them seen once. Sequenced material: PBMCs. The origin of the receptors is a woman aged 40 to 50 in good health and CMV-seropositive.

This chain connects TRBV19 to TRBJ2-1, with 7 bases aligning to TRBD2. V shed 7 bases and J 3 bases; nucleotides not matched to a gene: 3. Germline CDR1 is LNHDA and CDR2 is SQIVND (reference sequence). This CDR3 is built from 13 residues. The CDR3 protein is CASNTGGYNEQFF. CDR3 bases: TGTGCCAGTAACACGGGGGGCTACAATGAGCAGTTCTTC. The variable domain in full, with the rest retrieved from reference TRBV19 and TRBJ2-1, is DGGITQSPKYLFRKEGQNVTLSCEQNLNHDAMYWYRQDPGQGLRLIYYSQIVNDFQKGDIAEGYSVSREKKESFPLTVTSAQKNPTAFYLCASNTGGYNEQFFGPGTRLTVL.

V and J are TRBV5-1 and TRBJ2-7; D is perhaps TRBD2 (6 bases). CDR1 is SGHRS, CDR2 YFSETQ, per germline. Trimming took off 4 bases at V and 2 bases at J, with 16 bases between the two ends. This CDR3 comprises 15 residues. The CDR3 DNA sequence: TGCGCCAGCAGCCGCGGACTCGGGGGTCCCTACGAGCAGTACTTC. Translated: CASSRGLGGPYEQYF. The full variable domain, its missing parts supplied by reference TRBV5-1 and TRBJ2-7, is KAGVTQTPRYLIKTRGQQVTLSCSPISGHRSVSWYQQTPGQGLQFLFEYFSETQRNKGNFPGRFSGRQFSNSRSEMNVSTLELGDSALYLCASSRGLGGPYEQYFGPGTRLTVT.

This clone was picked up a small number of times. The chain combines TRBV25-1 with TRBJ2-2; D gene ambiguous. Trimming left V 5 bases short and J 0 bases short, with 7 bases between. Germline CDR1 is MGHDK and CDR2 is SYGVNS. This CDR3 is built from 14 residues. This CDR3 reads CASSSSPNTGELFF. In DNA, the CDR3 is TGTGCCAGCAGTAGTAGTCCGAACACCGGGGAGCTGTTTTTT.

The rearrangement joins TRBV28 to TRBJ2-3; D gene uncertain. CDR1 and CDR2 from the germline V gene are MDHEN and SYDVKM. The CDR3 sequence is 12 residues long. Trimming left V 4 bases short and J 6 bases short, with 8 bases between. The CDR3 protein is CASSSPRDTQYF. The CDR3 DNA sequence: TGTGCCAGCAGTTCCCCTCGGGATACGCAGTATTTT.

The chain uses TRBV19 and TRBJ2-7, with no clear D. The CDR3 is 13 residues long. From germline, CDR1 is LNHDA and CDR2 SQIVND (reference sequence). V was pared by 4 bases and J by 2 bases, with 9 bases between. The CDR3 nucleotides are TGTGCCAGTAGTAGGTCACACACCTACGAGCAGTACTTC. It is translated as CASSRSHTYEQYF. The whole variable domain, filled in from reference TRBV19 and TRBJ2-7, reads DGGITQSPKYLFRKEGQNVTLSCEQNLNHDAMYWYRQDPGQGLRLIYYSQIVNDFQKGDIAEGYSVSREKKESFPLTVTSAQKNPTAFYLCASSRSHTYEQYFGPGTRLTVT.

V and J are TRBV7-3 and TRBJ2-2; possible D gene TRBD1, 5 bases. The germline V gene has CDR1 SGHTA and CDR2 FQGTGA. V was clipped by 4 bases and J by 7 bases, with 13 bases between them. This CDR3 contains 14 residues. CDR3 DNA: TGTGCCAGCAGCTCCCAGGGTAAAGTCGGGGAGCTGTTTTTT. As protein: CASSSQGKVGELFF.

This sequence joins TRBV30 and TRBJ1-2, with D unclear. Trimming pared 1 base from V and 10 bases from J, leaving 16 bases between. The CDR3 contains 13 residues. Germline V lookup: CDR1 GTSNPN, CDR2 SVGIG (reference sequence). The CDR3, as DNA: TGTGCCTGGAGTGGCCCAGACGGGAGCTACTACACCTTC. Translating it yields CAWSGPDGSYYTF.

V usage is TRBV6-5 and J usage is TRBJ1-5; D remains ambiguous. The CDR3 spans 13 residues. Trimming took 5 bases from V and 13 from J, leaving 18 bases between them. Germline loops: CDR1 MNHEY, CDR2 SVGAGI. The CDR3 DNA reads TGTGCCAGCAGTGAAGCGCCCCAGTTATCTCAGCATTTT. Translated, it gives CASSEAPQLSQHF.

CDR3 region: CASIEVLGLFSYNEQFF. The CDR3 coding sequence is TGTGCCAGTATAGAGGTATTAGGTCTGTTTTCCTACAATGAGCAGTTCTTC. The chain uses TRBV19 and TRBJ2-1; the D is unclear. Trimming took off 7 bases at V and 1 base at J, with 20 bases between the two ends. The CDR3 is 17 residues long. CDR1 and CDR2 from the germline V gene are LNHDA and SQIVND (reference sequence).

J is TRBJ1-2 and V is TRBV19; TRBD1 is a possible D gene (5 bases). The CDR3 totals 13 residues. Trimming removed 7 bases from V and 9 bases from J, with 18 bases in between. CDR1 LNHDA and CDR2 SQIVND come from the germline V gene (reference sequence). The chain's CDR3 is CASKVAGKESYTF. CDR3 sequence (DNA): TGTGCCAGTAAGGTGGCAGGGAAAGAGAGCTACACCTTC.

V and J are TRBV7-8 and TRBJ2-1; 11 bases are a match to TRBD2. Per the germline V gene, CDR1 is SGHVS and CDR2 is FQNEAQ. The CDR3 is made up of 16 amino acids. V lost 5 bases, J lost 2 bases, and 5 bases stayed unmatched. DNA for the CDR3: TGTGCCAGCAGCCCACTTAGCGGGGGGGCCTACAATGAGCAGTTCTTC. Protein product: CASSPLSGGAYNEQFF. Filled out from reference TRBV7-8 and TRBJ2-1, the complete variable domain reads GAGVSQSPRYKVAKRGQDVALRCDPISGHVSLFWYQQALGQGPEFLTYFQNEAQLDKSGLPSDRFFAERPEGSVSTLKIQRTQQEDSAVYLCASSPLSGGAYNEQFFGPGTRLTVL.

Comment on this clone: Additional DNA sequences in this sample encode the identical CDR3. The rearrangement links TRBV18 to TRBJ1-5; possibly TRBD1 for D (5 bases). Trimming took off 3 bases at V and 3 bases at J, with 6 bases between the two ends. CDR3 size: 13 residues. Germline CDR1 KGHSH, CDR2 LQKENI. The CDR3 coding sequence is TGTGCCAGCTCACCGGGACTCAATCAGCCCCAGCATTTT. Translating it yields CASSPGLNQPQHF.

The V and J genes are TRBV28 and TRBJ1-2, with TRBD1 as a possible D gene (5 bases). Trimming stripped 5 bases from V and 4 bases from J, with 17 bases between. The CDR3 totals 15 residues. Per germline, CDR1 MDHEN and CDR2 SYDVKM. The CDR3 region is CASSTRSGWGYGYTF. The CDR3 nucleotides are TGTGCCAGCAGTACTCGGTCAGGGTGGGGCTATGGCTACACCTTC.

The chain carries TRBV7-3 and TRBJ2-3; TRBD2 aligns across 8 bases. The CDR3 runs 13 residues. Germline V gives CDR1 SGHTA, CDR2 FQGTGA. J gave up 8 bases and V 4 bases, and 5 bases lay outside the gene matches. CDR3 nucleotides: TGTGCCAGCAGCTCTTCCCGGGAGGGTACGCAGTATTTT. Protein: CASSSSREGTQYF.

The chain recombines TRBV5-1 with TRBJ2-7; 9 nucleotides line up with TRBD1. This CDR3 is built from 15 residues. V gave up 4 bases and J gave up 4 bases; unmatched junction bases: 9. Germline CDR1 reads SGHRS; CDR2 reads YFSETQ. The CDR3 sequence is CASSAKQGAGYEQYF. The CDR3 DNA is TGCGCCAGCAGCGCCAAACAGGGGGCAGGTTACGAGCAGTACTTC.

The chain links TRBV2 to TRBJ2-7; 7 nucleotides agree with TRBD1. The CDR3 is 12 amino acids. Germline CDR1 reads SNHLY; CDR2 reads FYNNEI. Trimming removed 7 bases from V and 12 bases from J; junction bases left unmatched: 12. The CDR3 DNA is TGTGCCAGCAACGAGGGACAGCGCCAAGTGTACTTC. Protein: CASNEGQRQVYF.

CDR3 sequence reads: CASSFFGTVNTEAFF. The CDR3 region has the DNA TGTGCCAGCAGCTTTTTCGGGACAGTGAACACTGAAGCTTTCTTT. This chain connects TRBV6-5 to TRBJ1-1; the match to TRBD1 covers 7 bases. Germline V gene sequence: CDR1 MNHEY, CDR2 SVGAGI. The CDR3 length is 15 residues. The V gene end was trimmed by 6 bases and the J gene end by 0 bases; junction bases not matched to a gene: 7.

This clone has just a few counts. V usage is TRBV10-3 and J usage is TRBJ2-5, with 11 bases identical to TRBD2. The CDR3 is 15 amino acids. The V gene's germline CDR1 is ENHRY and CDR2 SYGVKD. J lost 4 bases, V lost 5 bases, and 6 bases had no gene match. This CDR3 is CAISTGLAGPETQYF. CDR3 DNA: TGTGCCATCAGTACCGGACTAGCGGGCCCAGAGACCCAGTACTTC.

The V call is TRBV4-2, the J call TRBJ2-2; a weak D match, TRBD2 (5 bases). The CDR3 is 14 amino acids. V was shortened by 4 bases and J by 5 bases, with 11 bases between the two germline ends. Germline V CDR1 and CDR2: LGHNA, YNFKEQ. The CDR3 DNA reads TGTGCCAGCAGCCTCGAGCGGCGAACCGGGGAGCTGTTTTTT. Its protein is CASSLERRTGELFF.

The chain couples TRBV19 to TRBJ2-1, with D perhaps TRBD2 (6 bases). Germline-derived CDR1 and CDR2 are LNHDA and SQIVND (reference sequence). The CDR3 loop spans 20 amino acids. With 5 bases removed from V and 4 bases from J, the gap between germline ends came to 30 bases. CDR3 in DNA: TGTGCCAGTAGTCCGTGGGACTCCTCCTCGCGTAGGGCCCTTTACAATGAGCAGTTCTTC. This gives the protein CASSPWDSSSRRALYNEQFF.

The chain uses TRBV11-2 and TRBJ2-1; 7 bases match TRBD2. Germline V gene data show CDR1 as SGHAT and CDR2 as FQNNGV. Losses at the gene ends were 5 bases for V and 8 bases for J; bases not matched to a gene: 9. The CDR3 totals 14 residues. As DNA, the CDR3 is TGTGCCAGCAGCCCCCGACTAGCCTGGGATGAGCAGTTCTTC. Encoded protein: CASSPRLAWDEQFF.

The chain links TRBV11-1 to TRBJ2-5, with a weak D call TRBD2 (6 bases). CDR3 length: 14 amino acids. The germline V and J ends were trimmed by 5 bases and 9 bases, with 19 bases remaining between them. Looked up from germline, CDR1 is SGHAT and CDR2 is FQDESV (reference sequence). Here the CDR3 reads CASSRIGTSRAQYF. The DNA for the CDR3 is TGTGCCAGCAGCCGGATCGGGACTTCCCGGGCCCAGTACTTC.

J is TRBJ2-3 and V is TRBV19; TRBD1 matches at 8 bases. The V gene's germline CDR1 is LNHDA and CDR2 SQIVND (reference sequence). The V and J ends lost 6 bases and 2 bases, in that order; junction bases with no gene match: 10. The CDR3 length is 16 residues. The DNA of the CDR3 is TGTGCCAGTAGCCTGACCGGACAGGGACTCACAGATACGCAGTATTTT. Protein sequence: CASSLTGQGLTDTQYF.

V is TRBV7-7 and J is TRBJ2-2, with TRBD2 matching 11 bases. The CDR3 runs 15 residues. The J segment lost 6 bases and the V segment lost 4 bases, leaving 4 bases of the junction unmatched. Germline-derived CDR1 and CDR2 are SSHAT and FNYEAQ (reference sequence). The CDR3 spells CASSSGLADAGELFF. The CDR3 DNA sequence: TGTGCCAGCAGCTCGGGACTAGCGGACGCCGGGGAGCTGTTTTTT.

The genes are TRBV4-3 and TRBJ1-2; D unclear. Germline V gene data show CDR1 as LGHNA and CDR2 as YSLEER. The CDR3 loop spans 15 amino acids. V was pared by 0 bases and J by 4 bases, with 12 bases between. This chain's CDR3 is CASSQEVAAGYGYTF. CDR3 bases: TGCGCCAGCAGCCAAGAGGTAGCGGCGGGCTATGGCTACACCTTC.

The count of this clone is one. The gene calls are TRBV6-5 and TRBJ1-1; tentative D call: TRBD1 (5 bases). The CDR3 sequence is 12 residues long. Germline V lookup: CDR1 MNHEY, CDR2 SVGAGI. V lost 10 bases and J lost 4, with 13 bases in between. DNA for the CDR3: TGTGCCACGGAGGGGCTTGGCACTGAAGCTTTCTTT. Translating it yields CATEGLGTEAFF.

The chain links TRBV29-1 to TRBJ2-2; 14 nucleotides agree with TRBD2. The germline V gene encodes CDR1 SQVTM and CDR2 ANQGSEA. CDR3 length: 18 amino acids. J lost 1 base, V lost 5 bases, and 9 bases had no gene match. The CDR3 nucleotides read TGCAGCGTTCACTATGGGACTAGCGGGAGTGTGAACACCGGGGAGCTGTTTTTT. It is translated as CSVHYGTSGSVNTGELFF.